The 22 T cell receptor beta chains listed next were all sequenced from one sample in a study of T cells in Graves' hyperthyroidism and ophthalmopathy. Amplification of TCR beta CDR3 regions used RNA as the template. HTBI primers were the set used in a first-round RT-PCR of the TCR CDR3. TCRdb independently ran MiXCR on the multiplex PCR reads; one entry per CDR3 protein. The sample includes 640,000 or so distinct CDR3 sequences, 14% of them seen just once. Specimen: blood. The source of these receptors is a woman aged 18 to 35 with Graves' ophthalmopathy.

This clonotype was counted at least ten times. The J gene is TRBJ1-1, the V gene TRBV27, with TRBD1 matching over 7 bases. Germline trimming cut 4 bases from V and 0 bases from J; bases unmatched to any gene: 11. CDR1 and CDR2 (germline): MNHEY, SMNVEV (reference sequence). The CDR3 runs 17 residues. The CDR3 reads CASSWGPGQTLNTEAFF. CDR3 nucleotide sequence: TGTGCCAGCAGTTGGGGTCCGGGACAGACCCTGAACACTGAAGCTTTCTTT.

This clonotype was observed a handful of times. This chain links TRBV6-2 or TRBV6-3 with TRBJ1-1; the D is unclear. The germline gives CDR1 MNHEY, CDR2 SVGEGT. This CDR3 has 13 residues. Trimming cost V 5 bases and J 2 bases, with 9 bases left between them. CDR3 protein: CASSKWGNTEAFF. The CDR3 nucleotides are TGTGCCAGCAGTAAGTGGGGTAACACTGAAGCTTTCTTT.

Ten or more counts support this clonotype. The rearrangement links TRBV6-1 to TRBJ2-7, with TRBD2 matching over 14 bases. This CDR3 spans 15 amino acids. The J segment lost 6 bases and the V segment lost 6 bases, leaving 7 bases of the junction unmatched. From germline, CDR1 is MNHNS and CDR2 SASEGT. The CDR3 bases are TGTGCCAGCAGAAGACTAGCGGGAGGGCCCGGCGAGCAGTACTTC. It specifies CASRRLAGGPGEQYF.

This clonotype occurred many times. The gene calls are TRBV6-1 and TRBJ1-1; D may be TRBD1 (5 bases). V gave up 5 bases and J gave up 4 bases, with 14 bases separating them. The CDR3 length is 14 residues. Germline V gene data show CDR1 as MNHNS and CDR2 as SASEGT. The CDR3 bases are TGTGCCAGCAGTTCACAGGCGGGTGCCACTGAAGCTTTCTTT. Its translation: CASSSQAGATEAFF.

This clonotype appeared a few times. The rearrangement joins TRBV27 to TRBJ2-1, with D possibly being TRBD2 (6 bases). Germline V gene sequence: CDR1 MNHEY, CDR2 SMNVEV (reference sequence). Trimming stripped 4 bases from V and 11 bases from J, with 21 bases between. The CDR3 runs 15 residues. DNA of the CDR3: TGTGCCAGCAGTTCCCGACGGAGGGGTCCGAATAAGCAGTTCTTC. Encoded protein: CASSSRRRGPNKQFF.

This clonotype was recorded a few times. This chain connects TRBV10-3 to TRBJ1-5, with D possibly being TRBD1 (5 bases). The CDR3 runs 12 residues. Looked up from germline, CDR1 is ENHRY and CDR2 is SYGVKD. Trimming shortened V by 4 bases and J by 5 bases, and 6 bases separated the two germline ends. The CDR3 DNA reads TGTGCCATCAGTGGAGGGGATCAGCCCCAGCATTTT. Its translation is CAISGGDQPQHF.

This clonotype was detected many times. V and J are TRBV20-1 and TRBJ2-3, with D perhaps TRBD1 (7 bases). CDR3 length: 17 residues. V was clipped by 0 bases and J by 4 bases, with 20 bases between them. Germline assignment: CDR1 DFQATT and CDR2 SNEGSKA (reference sequence). The CDR3, as DNA: TGCAGTGCTAGAGATGAGGCAGGGGGGTTCTTTGCAGATACGCAGTATTTT. It is translated as CSARDEAGGFFADTQYF.

This clonotype was detected a few times. The chain joins TRBV4-1 to TRBJ2-3; 9 positions match TRBD1. The CDR3 runs to 17 residues. Trimming at V came to 1 base and at J to 0 bases, leaving 5 bases not matched to a gene. Germline V gene lookup returns CDR1 MGHRA and CDR2 YSYEKL. The CDR3 coding sequence is TGCGCCAGCAGCCAAGGGGGGACAGGGCGCAGCACAGATACGCAGTATTTT. Encoded protein: CASSQGGTGRSTDTQYF.

This clonotype was seen repeatedly, ten times or more. This chain uses TRBV6-2 or TRBV6-3 with TRBJ1-1; D perhaps matches TRBD1 (6 bases). Germline V gene data show CDR1 as MNHEY and CDR2 as SVGEGT. The CDR3 has 12 residues. Trimming pared 6 bases from V and 2 bases from J, leaving 7 bases between. CDR3 sequence reads: CASRQGNTEAFF. CDR3 DNA: TGTGCCAGCAGACAGGGTAACACTGAAGCTTTCTTT.

In this sample, this clonotype turned up many times. The V call is TRBV28, the J call TRBJ2-1; TRBD2 matches 14 bases. V was clipped by 5 bases and J by 0 bases; unmatched bases: 6. Germline-derived CDR1 and CDR2 are MDHEN and SYDVKM. This CDR3 has 18 amino acids. CDR3 in DNA: TGTGCCAGCAGTGGGGAGGGGACTAGCGGGAGCTCCTACAATGAGCAGTTCTTC. Protein sequence: CASSGEGTSGSSYNEQFF.

This clonotype was counted many times. The chain combines TRBV28 with TRBJ2-4, with D possibly matching TRBD1 (5 bases). Germline loops: CDR1 MDHEN, CDR2 SYDVKM. The CDR3 has 14 residues. V was cut by 3 bases and J by 1 base, with 7 bases left in between. The CDR3, as DNA: TGTGCCAGCAGTTTGCAGGGTGCCAAAAACATTCAGTACTTC. Its protein is CASSLQGAKNIQYF.

This clonotype has only a few counts. The V call is TRBV11-2, the J call TRBJ1-6, with TRBD1 matching over 8 bases. Trimming took 5 bases from V and 9 from J; bases not matched to a gene: 15. Germline V CDR1 and CDR2: SGHAT, FQNNGV. The CDR3 sequence is 17 residues long. The CDR3 sequence is CASSLGTGIGSPSPLHF. In nucleotides, the CDR3 is TGTGCCAGCAGCCTAGGGACAGGCATAGGTTCCCCTTCACCCCTCCACTTT.

This clonotype turned up a few times. The V and J genes are TRBV20-1 and TRBJ2-2, with 12 bases aligning to TRBD2. The germline CDR1 and CDR2 sequences are DFQATT and SNEGSKA (reference sequence). The CDR3 loop spans 15 amino acids. Trimming at V came to 3 bases and at J to 5 bases, leaving 4 bases not matched to a gene. In DNA form, the CDR3 reads TGCAGTGCTAGGACTAGCGGGAGTCTAACCGGGGAGCTGTTTTTT. Translation: CSARTSGSLTGELFF.

The chain employs TRBV20-1 and TRBJ1-1, with D unclear. The V end lost 1 base, the J end lost 2 bases, and 14 bases lay between the germline ends. The V gene's germline CDR1 is DFQATT and CDR2 SNEGSKA (reference sequence). The CDR3 runs 15 residues. The CDR3 loop reads CSARGIQKGNTEAFF. The CDR3 DNA is TGCAGTGCTAGAGGAATACAGAAAGGTAACACTGAAGCTTTCTTT.

This clonotype was seen ten or more times. V and J are TRBV13 and TRBJ2-7; D gene uncertain. The ends were cut back, 5 bases at V and 9 bases at J, with 17 bases in the middle. The CDR3 runs to 13 residues. The germline V gene encodes CDR1 PRHDT and CDR2 FYEKMQ (reference sequence). CDR3 bases: TGTGCCAGCAGCCCCCCAGGCCGATGGGGGCAGTACTTC. Encoded protein: CASSPPGRWGQYF. Full variable domain (missing parts from reference TRBV13 and TRBJ2-7): AAGVIQSPRHLIKEKRETATLKCYPIPRHDTVYWYQQGPGQDPQFLISFYEKMQSDKGSIPDRFSAQQFSDYHSELNMSSLELGDSALYFCASSPPGRWGQYFGPGTRLTVT.

At least ten counts were recorded for this clonotype. The V and J genes are TRBV27 and TRBJ2-5, with 8 bases lining up with TRBD2. Germline trimming cut 0 bases from V and 3 bases from J; bases unmatched to any gene: 3. This CDR3 has 15 residues. Germline V gives CDR1 MNHEY, CDR2 SMNVEV (reference sequence). The CDR3 coding sequence is TGTGCCAGCAGTTTATCACGGGAGGGGGAAGAGACCCAGTACTTC. Encoded protein: CASSLSREGEETQYF.

This clonotype has at least ten counts. This chain uses TRBV20-1 with TRBJ1-2; the D is unclear. Germline V gene data show CDR1 as DFQATT and CDR2 as SNEGSKA (reference sequence). This CDR3 is 17 amino acids long. With 1 base removed from V and 0 bases from J, the gap between germline ends came to 18 bases. Here the CDR3 DNA reads TGCAGTGCTAGAGGGCAGGAGCACCGATGGACTAACTATGGCTACACCTTC. Translation gives CSARGQEHRWTNYGYTF.

This clonotype was recorded a few times. At one of its ends the junction is not consistent with the germline gene, which may arise from a read error. This sequence joins TRBV5-8 and TRBJ2-5; D gene ambiguous. The CDR3 runs to 16 residues. Germline assignment: CDR1 SGHTS and CDR2 YDEGEE. This chain's CDR3 is CAGSFATAGVWETQYF. In DNA, the CDR3 is TGTGCCGGCAGCTTTGCGACGGCCGGTGTTTGGGAGACCCAGTACTTC.

This clonotype showed up many times. V and J are TRBV12-3 or TRBV12-4 and TRBJ2-3, with D possibly being TRBD2 (6 bases). Deletions cut 2 bases from V and 1 base from J, with 13 bases between. The CDR3 has 16 residues. CDR3 nucleotide sequence: TGTGCCAGCAGTTTAAGGCGGGATTCGGGCACAGATACGCAGTATTTT. Translating it yields CASSLRRDSGTDTQYF.

The chain joins TRBV19 to TRBJ1-1, with a tentative D call TRBD1 (6 bases). This CDR3 region has 14 residues. The V gene's germline CDR1 is LNHDA and CDR2 SQIVND (reference sequence). Trimming took 10 bases from V and 2 from J, leaving 17 bases between them. CDR3: CATQGQSDNTEAFF. CDR3 bases: TGTGCCACCCAGGGGCAGTCTGATAACACTGAAGCTTTCTTT.

This clonotype was counted ten times or more. This sequence joins TRBV2 and TRBJ2-7, with 12 nucleotides matching TRBD2. The CDR3 totals 14 residues. CDR1 and CDR2 from the germline V gene are SNHLY and FYNNEI. Trimming at V came to 11 bases and at J to 7 bases, leaving 12 bases not matched to a gene. The CDR3 loop reads CASAQLAGGGEQYF. The CDR3, as DNA: TGTGCCTCAGCACAGCTAGCGGGAGGGGGAGAGCAGTACTTC.

This clonotype was detected only a few times. This chain links TRBV4-2 with TRBJ2-4; D call uncertain. Between the trimmed V and J ends, which lost 1 base and 2 bases, there was a span of 9 bases. Germline CDR1 LGHNA, CDR2 YNFKEQ. The length of the CDR3 is 15 residues. CDR3 bases: TGTGCCAGCAGCCAAGGGGTGGCGACCAAAAACATTCAGTACTTC. Translated: CASSQGVATKNIQYF.